This TCR beta chain came from a study of vaccination and CD4 T cells after COVID-19. The wider study: Convalescent persons amounted to six males plus four females, two of whom were Hispanic.

With the Oncomine TCR Beta short-read assay, DNA from cultured CD4+ T cells was sequenced. It was from cultured CD4+ T cells that genomic DNA was extracted. In TCRdb, the PCR reads were re-called with MiXCR into one record per CDR3 protein. In the table there are under 25,000 distinct CDR3 sequences, 40% to 50% of which are singletons. Only a few counts were recorded for this clonotype. Its antigen is currently unknown. Treatment specified: roughly 10-day PBMC culture with coronavirus spike peptide pools or control peptides (ViraFEST assay). This receptor was taken from a human donor with COVID-19. The specimen sequenced was cultured CD4+ T cells from blood.

The CDR3 sequence: CASNDSEGNTEAFF. The CDR3 region has the DNA TGTGCCAGCAACGACTCAGAAGGGAACACTGAAGCTTTCTTT. The chain has TRBV6-1 and TRBJ1-1; D not resolved. CDR1 MNHNS and CDR2 SASEGT come from the germline V gene. Trimming took off 7 bases at V and 1 base at J, with 13 bases between the two ends. This CDR3 has 14 residues.